This T cell receptor (beta chain) was documented in a study of CD8 T cells in ankylosing spondylitis (dated by TCRdb to the late 2010s). Looking at the study overall: T cell receptor beta repertoires were profiled in healthy donors and ankylosing spondylitis patients so that disease-linked TCR variants could be found. In total, the full study cohort was made up of 95 to 110 healthy donors and more than 20 ankylosing spondylitis patients. Peripheral blood was sampled, and synovial fluid was also collected from ankylosing spondylitis patients.

The germline V gene supplies CDR1 MDHEN and CDR2 SYDVKM. The CDR3 runs 14 residues from the cysteine to the phenylalanine. The sequence is cut down to CDR3 DNA, 42 bases in frame from base 1. V and J are trimmed by 5 bases and 5 bases, and the gene matches miss 7 bases of the junction. The study at large found these results: The disease-linked clones showed a CD8+ phenotype and occurred at relatively low frequencies in peripheral blood. Some of the motif variants had been reported before in the synovial fluid and blood of reactive arthritis patients, a finding that suggests common disease-initiation mechanisms. Blood from ankylosing spondylitis patients appeared to be characterized by a TCR beta motif composed of under ten highly homologous amino acid variants. The disease-linked clones were reported as significantly enriched in matched synovial fluid samples from ankylosing spondylitis patients.

Synovial fluid samples were paired with blood samples taken from the same ankylosing spondylitis patients. With regard to this clonotype: Its antigen specificity is not known. Qualities for individual bases were not recorded, and no much larger clone is one base off.

Sequenced on an Illumina HiSeq 2500. Quantitative 5'-RACE with molecular barcodes was the method used to prepare the TCR beta libraries. The study's processing was this. A new computational method, built on a probabilistic model of VDJ rearrangement, was used to identify disease-linked TCR variants. Clones were called with MiXCR by TCRdb after fastp trimmed the public reads at Q25, and only in-frame beta chains were retained. Entries are consolidated by CDR3 protein sequence, retaining the most common genes and DNA. TCRdb, rather than the study authors, made the V and J calls. The sample includes roughly 150,000 distinct CDR3 sequences, with around a third observed a single time. In total, the top ten clones hold 6% of the sample.

The chain uses TRBV28 and TRBJ2-7, with TRBD1 identical over 9 junction bases. This TCR was sampled from a male donor with ankylosing spondylitis. Material for sequencing was synovial fluid, either unsorted or a sorted T cell fraction (not recorded which). The CDR3 sequence is CASSRRDRDHEQYF. The DNA reads TGTGCCAGCAGTCGCCGGGACAGGGACCACGAGCAGTACTTC.